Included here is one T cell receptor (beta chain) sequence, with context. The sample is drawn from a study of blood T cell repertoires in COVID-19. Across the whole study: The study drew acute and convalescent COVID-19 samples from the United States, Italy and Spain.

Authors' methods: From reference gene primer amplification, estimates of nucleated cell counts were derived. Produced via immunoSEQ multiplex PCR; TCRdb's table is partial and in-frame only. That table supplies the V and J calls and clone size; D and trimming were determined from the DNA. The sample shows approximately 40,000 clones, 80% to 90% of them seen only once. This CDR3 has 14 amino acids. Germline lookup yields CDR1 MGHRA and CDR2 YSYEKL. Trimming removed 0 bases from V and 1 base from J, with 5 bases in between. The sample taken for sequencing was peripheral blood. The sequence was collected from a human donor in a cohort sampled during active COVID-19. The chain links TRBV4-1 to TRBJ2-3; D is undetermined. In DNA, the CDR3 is TGCGCCAGCAGCCAAGACCAGGGCACAGATACGCAGTATTTT. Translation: CASSQDQGTDTQYF.